This T cell receptor (beta chain) was retrieved from a study of cytomegalovirus exposure and HLA in healthy donors. The CDR3 loop spans 12 amino acids. V was pared by 6 bases and J by 2 bases, with 3 bases of the junction left unmatched. Germline lookup yields CDR1 SQVTM and CDR2 ANQGSEA. A multiplex PCR was run with 60 Vbeta primers and 13 Jbeta primers. The data were produced by immunoSEQ multiplex PCR, yet TCRdb's version contains in-frame clones alone and is incomplete. The sample carries 300,000 or so clones, approximately 84% recorded once. Sequencing was done on a sample of PBMCs. The chain joins TRBV29-1 to TRBJ2-5, with 7 bases lining up with TRBD1. This receptor was obtained from a woman in her thirties or forties in good health and CMV-seropositive. This chain's CDR3 is CSVRQGQETQYF. The CDR3 nucleotides read TGCAGCGTCAGACAGGGACAAGAGACCCAGTACTTC.